Each of the 25 T cell receptor beta chains below was sequenced from the same sample in a study of CD8+ T cells in alopecia areata. Isolated RNA was reverse transcribed into cDNA used as the sequencing template. The protocol was immunoSEQ multiplex PCR, while the TCRdb copy is restricted to in-frame clones and leaves out a portion. The table lists 130,000 to 150,000 clones, 40% to 50% of them singletons, with 6.5% to 7.5% in the top ten. Material for sequencing was CD4+ T cells sorted from blood. The origin of the receptors is a human donor with alopecia areata.

This clone was observed a handful of times. The J gene is TRBJ1-2, the V gene TRBV7-9; possible D gene TRBD1, 6 bases. V lost 9 bases to trimming and J lost 2 bases, with 16 bases between them. Germline-derived CDR1 and CDR2 are SEHNR and FQNEAQ (reference sequence). This CDR3 is 14 amino acids long. CDR3: CASRPGQINYGYTF. DNA for the CDR3: TGTGCCAGTAGACCGGGACAAATCAACTATGGCTACACCTTC.

V and J are TRBV5-1 and TRBJ2-7; 10 bases are a match to TRBD2. Per the germline V gene, CDR1 is SGHRS and CDR2 is YFSETQ. The CDR3 spans 15 residues. The V segment lost 3 bases and the J segment 2 bases; nucleotides outside the gene matches: 5. Here the CDR3 reads CASSSGLAVAYEQYF. CDR3 sequence (DNA): TGCGCCAGCAGCTCCGGACTAGCGGTCGCCTACGAGCAGTACTTC.

This clone showed up just a few times. The chain employs TRBV29-1 and TRBJ2-6; D remains ambiguous. The CDR3 totals 15 residues. The germline V and J ends were trimmed by 0 bases and 4 bases, with 10 bases remaining between them. CDR1 SQVTM and CDR2 ANQGSEA come from the germline V gene. CDR3 DNA sequence: TGCAGCGTTGAAGATCCCGATTTAGGGGCCAACGTCCTGACTTTC. It encodes CSVEDPDLGANVLTF.

This sequence joins TRBV30 and TRBJ2-1; 13 bases match TRBD2. CDR1 and CDR2 from the germline V gene are GTSNPN and SVGIG (reference sequence). J lost 7 bases, V lost 1 base, and 1 base had no gene match. The CDR3 length is 14 residues. The CDR3 nucleotides are TGTGCCTGGAGTGAACTAGCGGGAGGGAATGAGCAGTTCTTC. Its translation: CAWSELAGGNEQFF.

This clone was recorded a few times. The V gene is TRBV29-1, the J gene TRBJ2-5; TRBD2 matches at 7 bases. Germline V lookup: CDR1 SQVTM, CDR2 ANQGSEA. The CDR3 is 15 residues long. The V segment lost 4 bases and the J segment 5 bases; nucleotides outside the gene matches: 13. CDR3 DNA sequence: TGCAGCGTTGGAGTTCCATCCGGGGGAGGGGAGACCCAGTACTTC. Translating it yields CSVGVPSGGGETQYF.

This clone occurred a few times. As DNA, the CDR3 is TGTGCCAGTAAACACAGGGGGGGTGGAGAGACCCAGTACTTC. Amino acids: CASKHRGGGETQYF. This chain uses TRBV19 with TRBJ2-5; maybe TRBD1 (8 bases). The V and J ends lost 7 bases and 4 bases respectively, with 16 bases between them. The germline CDR1 and CDR2 sequences are LNHDA and SQIVND (reference sequence). This CDR3 region has 14 residues.

The chain joins TRBV29-1 to TRBJ2-2, with D possibly being TRBD1 (5 bases). In germline, CDR1 is SQVTM, CDR2 ANQGSEA. This CDR3 is 14 amino acids long. The CDR3 loop reads CRKVRVQDTGELFF. The CDR3 DNA is TGCAGGAAGGTCAGGGTACAGGACACCGGGGAGCTGTTTTTT.

The CDR3 bases are TGCAGCGCCAGGACAGGGGGCGGAGATACGCAGTATTTT. As protein: CSARTGGGDTQYF. This sequence joins TRBV29-1 and TRBJ2-3; 11 bases match TRBD1. The germline gives CDR1 SQVTM, CDR2 ANQGSEA. With V trimmed by 7 bases and J by 5 bases, 5 bases remained unmatched. The CDR3 is 13 amino acids.

V gene TRBV20-1 combines with J gene TRBJ2-1, with no clear D. Between the trimmed V and J ends, which lost 3 bases and 7 bases, there was a span of 7 bases. This CDR3 is built from 11 residues. In germline, CDR1 is DFQATT, CDR2 SNEGSKA (reference sequence). The CDR3 loop reads CSASGTNEQFF. The CDR3 nucleotides read TGCAGTGCTAGCGGAACTAATGAGCAGTTCTTC.

CDR3 in DNA: TGTGCCAGTGAACAGACTTATGGCTACACCTTC. This translates into CASEQTYGYTF. The chain is built from TRBV19 and TRBJ1-2, with D hard to call. The CDR3 is 11 residues long. Trimming removed 8 bases from V and 5 bases from J, with 9 bases in between. Germline CDR1 and CDR2: LNHDA and SQIVND (reference sequence).

The chain couples TRBV15 to TRBJ2-2, with TRBD2 identical over 10 bases. V was clipped by 0 bases and J by 1 base; unmatched bases: 5. Germline V gives CDR1 LNHNV, CDR2 YYDKDF (reference sequence). This CDR3 comprises 18 residues. As DNA, the CDR3 is TGTGCCACCAGCAGAGATTTCGAGCGGGAGGGGAACACCGGGGAGCTGTTTTTT. This codes for CATSRDFEREGNTGELFF.

The J gene is TRBJ2-7, the V gene TRBV11-1; D unresolved. With 0 bases removed from V and 5 bases from J, the gap between germline ends came to 5 bases. The CDR3 is 12 residues long. Germline values: CDR1 SGHAT, CDR2 FQDESV (reference sequence). The CDR3 nucleotides read TGTGCCAGCAGCTTAGCCCACCACGAGCAGTACTTC. Protein sequence: CASSLAHHEQYF.

CDR3 sequence (DNA): TGTGCCAGCAGTGAATTGACAGGGGGCGTATACGAGCAGTACTTC. Translating it yields CASSELTGGVYEQYF. This chain joins TRBV25-1 and TRBJ2-7; 10 bases are shared with TRBD1. Per the germline V gene, CDR1 is MGHDK and CDR2 is SYGVNS. Losses at the gene ends were 1 base for V and 4 bases for J; bases not matched to a gene: 4. The CDR3 runs to 15 residues.

The chain joins TRBV30 to TRBJ1-2; the D gene is possibly TRBD1 (5 bases). CDR3 length equals 11 residues. Trimming pared 3 bases from V and 8 bases from J, leaving 10 bases between. Germline V gene data show CDR1 as GTSNPN and CDR2 as SVGIG (reference sequence). CDR3 bases: TGTGCCTGGAGCGCAAGGGGCGGCTACACCTTC. Its protein product is CAWSARGGYTF. The full variable domain, its missing parts supplied by reference TRBV30 and TRBJ1-2, is SQTIHQWPATLVQPVGSPLSLECTVEGTSNPNLYWYRQAAGRGLQLLFYSVGIGQISSEVPQNLSASRPQDRQFILSSKKLLLSDSGFYLCAWSARGGYTFGSGTRLTVV.

V gene TRBV4-1 combines with J gene TRBJ1-2; no reliable D call. The CDR3 consists of 15 residues. Deletions cut 0 bases from V and 4 bases from J, with 12 bases between. Germline CDR1 MGHRA, CDR2 YSYEKL. The CDR3 DNA follows: TGCGCCAGCAGCCAAGAAGTCATATCGGGCTATGGCTACACCTTC. Translation: CASSQEVISGYGYTF.

This clone was seen more than once but under ten times. The V call is TRBV10-2, the J call TRBJ2-2; D gene ambiguous. The ends were cut back, 5 bases at V and 6 bases at J, with 10 bases in the middle. There are 13 residues in the CDR3. From germline, CDR1 is WSHSY and CDR2 SAAADI. CDR3 bases: TGCGCCAGCAGTATTTCGGTCGCCGGGGAGCTGTTTTTT. Its translation is CASSISVAGELFF.

This clone was seen a handful of times. The rearrangement joins TRBV9 to TRBJ2-1; 11 bases fit TRBD2. CDR1 SGDLS and CDR2 YYNGEE come from the germline V gene. The CDR3 runs 17 residues. The junction had 11 bases not matched to a gene; V was cut back by 1 base and J by 8 bases. CDR3 bases: TGTGCCAGCAGCGTACGGGGGCTAGCGGGAGGCGGCGATGAGCAGTTCTTC. It yields the protein CASSVRGLAGGGDEQFF.

This chain uses TRBV29-1 with TRBJ2-3; maybe TRBD1 (5 bases). The CDR3 runs 13 residues. CDR1 SQVTM and CDR2 ANQGSEA come from the germline V gene. The germline V and J ends were trimmed by 4 bases and 0 bases, with 8 bases remaining between them. This CDR3 is CSVAGISTDTQYF. CDR3 nucleotide sequence: TGCAGCGTTGCAGGGATTAGCACAGATACGCAGTATTTT.

Comment on this clone: The sample has other DNA sequences that encode this CDR3 too. V and J are TRBV20-1 and TRBJ2-3; D is undetermined. The CDR3 spans 10 residues. V lost 3 bases to trimming and J lost 7 bases, with 5 bases between them. Germline CDR1 reads DFQATT; CDR2 reads SNEGSKA (reference sequence). The CDR3 loop reads CSASDHTQYF. In DNA, the CDR3 is TGCAGTGCTAGTGATCATACGCAGTATTTT.

This clone was counted between two and nine times. This chain joins TRBV5-1 and TRBJ2-2, with D unresolved. The CDR3 loop spans 14 amino acids. Germline CDR1 and CDR2: SGHRS and YFSETQ. With 0 bases removed from V and 1 base from J, the gap between germline ends came to 4 bases. CDR3 loop: CASSLVENTGELFF. DNA of the CDR3: TGCGCCAGCAGCTTGGTAGAGAACACCGGGGAGCTGTTTTTT.

The chain joins TRBV5-1 to TRBJ2-1, with D possibly matching TRBD1 (6 bases). Germline V lookup: CDR1 SGHRS, CDR2 YFSETQ. The germline V and J ends were trimmed by 4 bases and 9 bases, with 14 bases remaining between them. This CDR3 region has 13 residues. The CDR3, as DNA: TGCGCCAGCAGCAATTCAGGGGTGGGTGAGCAGTTCTTC. It encodes CASSNSGVGEQFF.

V is TRBV29-1 and J is TRBJ2-1; perhaps TRBD1 as D (5 bases). V lost 5 bases, J lost 9 bases, and 17 bases lay in between. The CDR3 has 13 residues. CDR1 is SQVTM and CDR2 is ANQGSEA in the germline V gene. Written as DNA, the CDR3 is TGCAGCGTTTTACAGGTCAGTCCCGGTGAGCAGTTCTTC. Protein sequence: CSVLQVSPGEQFF.

The gene calls are TRBV6-5 and TRBJ2-4, with 8 bases lining up with TRBD1. Unmatched junction bases numbered 6, after V lost 6 bases and J lost 5 bases. The germline V gene encodes CDR1 MNHEY and CDR2 SVGAGI. This CDR3 has 14 residues. The CDR3 spells CASRLDRGQNIQYF. The CDR3 coding sequence is TGTGCCAGCAGACTCGACAGGGGACAAAACATTCAGTACTTC.

The J gene is TRBJ2-7, the V gene TRBV29-1; D not resolved. Germline V gene sequence: CDR1 SQVTM, CDR2 ANQGSEA. With 4 bases removed from V and 7 bases from J, the gap between germline ends came to 20 bases. The CDR3 consists of 14 residues. In nucleotides, the CDR3 is TGCAGCGTTGTTGGACGTCAGGCGATGGGGGAGCAGTACTTC. Protein: CSVVGRQAMGEQYF.

CDR3 residues: CATSRRLFF. CDR3 bases: TGCGCCACCTCGCGTCGGCTGTTTTTT. The V call is TRBV5-1, the J call TRBJ2-2; D gene ambiguous. The CDR3 length is 9 residues. V dropped 9 bases and J dropped 13 bases, with 10 bases sitting between them. The germline CDR1 and CDR2 sequences are SGHRS and YFSETQ.